This record concerns one T cell receptor beta chain sequence. Its antigen remains undetermined. No quality values exist for individual bases; no much larger clone is one base distant. Library generation was performed with RACE. Sequencing was carried out with a NextSeq 500. During library preparation, unique molecular identifiers were attached to individual cDNA molecules so that TCRs could be counted in a quantitative, reproducible way. Both TCR alpha and TCR beta chains were sequenced from each blood RNA sample. The original methods were these. Samples had a median of about 90,000 TCRs, with a range from roughly 23,224 to 700,000. The Decombinator software suite was used to annotate V, J and CDR3 in the TCR reads. For the PS versus PT1 abundance plots, all samples were subsampled to the same number of TCRs (28,000). Expanded TCRs were defined as absent before sensitization and observed at least eight times at the 2-week time point. TCRdb applied fastp at Q25 and MiXCR to the public reads, then kept only in-frame beta chains. Each CDR3 protein appears once, grouped with its most common genes and DNA. In this record, the V and J calls reflect TCRdb's handling and not the investigators' own analysis. This sample gives about 42,000 distinct CDR3 sequences in total; under 15% of them show up just once. Together, the top ten hold 5.5% to 6.5% of the sample.

From the germline V gene, CDR1 is MDHEN and CDR2 is SYDVKM. CDR3 length: 15 amino acids, cysteine to phenylalanine. Only the CDR3 DNA stays, 45 bases, in frame from base 1. V sheds 6 bases and J sheds 3 bases, leaving 18 bases between their ends. The data are from a study of human T cells and chemical hapten exposure (dated by TCRdb to 2020 to 2023). For context, the study as a whole: For sensitization, 2% DPC in acetone was applied to a roughly 2 cm by roughly 2 cm area of upper inner arm skin. The mostly female patient cohort included alopecia areata with under or over 50% scalp involvement, alopecia totalis and alopecia universalis. Blood was sampled from patients pre-sensitization (week 0) and at 2, 6 and about 24 weeks after DPC sensitization. The libraries were sequenced as a pool, and the TCR yield per sample differed mostly because of small variations in library volumes within the pool. Patch testing on the upper back used Finn chambers containing 0.01% DPC, with scoring done after 6 days according to International Contact Dermatitis Research Group standards. Some 29 alopecia patients provided blood for TCR sequencing at one to four time points (pre-sensitization, 2, 6 and 24 weeks). Weekly therapeutic DPC doses were additionally applied to the scalp of patients throughout the roughly 26-week study period. The study tracked peripheral blood TCR repertoire changes in vivo during primary and secondary sensitization to the hapten diphenylcyclopropenone (DPC) in alopecia patients. The research as a whole found: Patch test score was positively correlated with the number of PT1 expanded TCRs, with significance at thresholds 8, 16 and 32 but not at 4. DPC sensitization did not change the number of TCRs with a frequency above 1 in 1000, and there was no evidence of changes in global repertoire structure. After repeated subsampling, changes were observed in the strength of the expansion versus patch-test correlation and in the threshold at which the correlation became significant. All patients had alopecia, a presumed autoimmune disease, so their immune response might differ from that of healthy individuals. Expanded TCRs formed significantly more large CDR3 similarity clusters than pre-sensitization or healthy control sets, consistent with antigen-driven responses.

The sample's time point label, in plain terms: pre-sensitization, week 0. In light of the paper, this sample's treatment or condition label describes: therapeutic diphenylcyclopropenone sensitization with weekly scalp DPC. At every patch-test visit, the blood draw took place before the patch test was put on. Patients were considered eligible if aged 18 to 70, diagnosed with alopecia and deemed suitable for DPC therapy, and patients were excluded if pregnant. Total RNA was extracted from unfractionated whole blood collected in Tempus Blood RNA tubes. Sample: whole blood, taken in connection with sensitization to the hapten diphenylcyclopropenone (DPC). The rearrangement joined TRBV28 to TRBJ2-7, with TRBD2 as a weak D call on 5 bases. This receptor was taken from a woman younger than 45 with alopecia areata. Some clones in this sample may be carry-over from other donors' samples. CDR3 sequence: CASRSTRVAGYEQYF. The sequenced DNA: TGTGCCAGCAGGAGTACGCGGGTTGCTGGCTACGAGCAGTACTTC.